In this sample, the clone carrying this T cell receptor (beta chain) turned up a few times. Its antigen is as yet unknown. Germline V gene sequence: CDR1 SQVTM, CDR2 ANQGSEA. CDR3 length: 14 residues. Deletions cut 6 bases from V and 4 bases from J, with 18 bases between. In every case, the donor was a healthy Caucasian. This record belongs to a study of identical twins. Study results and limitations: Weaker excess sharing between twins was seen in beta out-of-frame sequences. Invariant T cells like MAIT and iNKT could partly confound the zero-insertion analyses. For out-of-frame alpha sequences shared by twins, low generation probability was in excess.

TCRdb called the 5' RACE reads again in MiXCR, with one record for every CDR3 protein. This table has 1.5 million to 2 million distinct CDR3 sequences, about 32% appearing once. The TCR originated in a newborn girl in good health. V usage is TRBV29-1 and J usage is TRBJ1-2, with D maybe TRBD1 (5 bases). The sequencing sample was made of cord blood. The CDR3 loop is CSVPDKGVVYGYTF. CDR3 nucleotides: TGCAGCGTCCCCGACAAAGGGGTCGTCTATGGCTACACCTTC.